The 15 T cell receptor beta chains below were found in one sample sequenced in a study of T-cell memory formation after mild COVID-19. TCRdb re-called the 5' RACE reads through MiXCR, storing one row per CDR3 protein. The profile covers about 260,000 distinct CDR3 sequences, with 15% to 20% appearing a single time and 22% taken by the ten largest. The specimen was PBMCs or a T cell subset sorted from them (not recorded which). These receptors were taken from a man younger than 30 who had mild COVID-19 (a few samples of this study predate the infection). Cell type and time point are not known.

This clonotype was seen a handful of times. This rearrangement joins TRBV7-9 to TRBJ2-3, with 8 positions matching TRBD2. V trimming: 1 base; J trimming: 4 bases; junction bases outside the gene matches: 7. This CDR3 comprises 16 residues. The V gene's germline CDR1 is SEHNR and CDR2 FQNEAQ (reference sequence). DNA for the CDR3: TGTGCCAGCAGCTTAGAGGGTAGCGGGGCCGCAGATACGCAGTATTTT. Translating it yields CASSLEGSGAADTQYF.

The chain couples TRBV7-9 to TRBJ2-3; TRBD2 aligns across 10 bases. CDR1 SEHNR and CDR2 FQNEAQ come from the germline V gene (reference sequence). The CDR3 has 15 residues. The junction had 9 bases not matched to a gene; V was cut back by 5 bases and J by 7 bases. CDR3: CASSPLAGASNTQYF. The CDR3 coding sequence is TGTGCCAGCAGCCCCCTAGCGGGGGCTTCCAATACGCAGTATTTT.

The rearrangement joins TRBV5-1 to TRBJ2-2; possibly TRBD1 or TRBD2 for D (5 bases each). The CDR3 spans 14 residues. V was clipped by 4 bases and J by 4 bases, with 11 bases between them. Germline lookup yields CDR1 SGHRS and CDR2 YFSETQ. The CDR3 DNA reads TGCGCCAGCAGCCCGGGGACGGTCACCGGGGAGCTGTTTTTT. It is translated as CASSPGTVTGELFF.

The CDR3 loop is CASSPWTGRVIDEQYF. In DNA, the CDR3 is TGTGCCAGCTCACCCTGGACAGGGCGGGTGATTGACGAGCAGTACTTC. The rearrangement uses TRBV18 and TRBJ2-7; 8 bases align to TRBD1. The trim removed 3 bases at V and 5 bases at J, leaving 12 bases unmatched. CDR1 and CDR2 from the germline V gene are KGHSH and LQKENI. The CDR3 runs 16 residues.

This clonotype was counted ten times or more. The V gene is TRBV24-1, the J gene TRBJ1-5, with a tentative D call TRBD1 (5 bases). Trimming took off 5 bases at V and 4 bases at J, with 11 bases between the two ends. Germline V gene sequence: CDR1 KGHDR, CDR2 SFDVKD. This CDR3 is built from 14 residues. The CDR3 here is CATSGQGQNQPQHF. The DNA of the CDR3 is TGTGCCACCAGTGGGCAGGGCCAAAATCAGCCCCAGCATTTT.

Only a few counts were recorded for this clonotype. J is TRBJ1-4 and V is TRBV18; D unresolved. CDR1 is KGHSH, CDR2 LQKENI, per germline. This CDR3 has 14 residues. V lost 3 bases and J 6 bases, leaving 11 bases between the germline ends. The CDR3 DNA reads TGTGCCAGCTCACCGACATTGAGCGATGAAAAACTGTTTTTT. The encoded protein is CASSPTLSDEKLFF. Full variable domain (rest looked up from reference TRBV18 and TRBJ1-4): NAGVMQNPRHLVRRRGQEARLRCSPMKGHSHVYWYRQLPEEGLKFMVYLQKENIIDESGMPKERFSAEFPKEGPSILRIQQVVRGDSAAYFCASSPTLSDEKLFFGSGTQLSVL.

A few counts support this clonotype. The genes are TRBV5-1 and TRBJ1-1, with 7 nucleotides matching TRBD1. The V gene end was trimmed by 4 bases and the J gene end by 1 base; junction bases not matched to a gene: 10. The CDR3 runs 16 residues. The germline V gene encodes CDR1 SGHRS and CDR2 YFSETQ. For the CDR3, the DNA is TGCGCCAGCAGCCGAAACCGGGACAGCTCGAACACTGAAGCTTTCTTT. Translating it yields CASSRNRDSSNTEAFF.

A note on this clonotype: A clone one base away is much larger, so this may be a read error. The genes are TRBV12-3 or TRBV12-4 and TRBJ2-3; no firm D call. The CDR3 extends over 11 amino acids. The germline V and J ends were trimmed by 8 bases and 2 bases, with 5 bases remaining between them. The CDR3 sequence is CASGYTDTQYF. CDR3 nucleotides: TGTGCCAGCGGGTACACAGATACGCAGTATTTT.

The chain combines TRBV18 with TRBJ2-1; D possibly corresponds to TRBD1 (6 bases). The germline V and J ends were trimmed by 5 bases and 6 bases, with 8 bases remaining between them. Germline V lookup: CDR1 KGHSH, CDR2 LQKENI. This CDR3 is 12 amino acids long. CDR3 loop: CASSAGANEQFF. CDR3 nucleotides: TGTGCCAGCTCAGCAGGGGCCAATGAGCAGTTCTTC.

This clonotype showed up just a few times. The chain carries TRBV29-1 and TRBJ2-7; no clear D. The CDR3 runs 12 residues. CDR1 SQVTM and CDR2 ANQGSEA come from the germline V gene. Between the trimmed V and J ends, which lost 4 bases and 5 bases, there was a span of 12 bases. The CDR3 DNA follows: TGCAGCGTTGGGAAGGGTTTGAACGAGCAGTACTTC. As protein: CSVGKGLNEQYF.

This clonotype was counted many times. Written as DNA, the CDR3 is TGTGCCAGCAGTCTACTTCCGACAGCCTACAATGAGCAGTTCTTC. Its translation is CASSLLPTAYNEQFF. The chain carries TRBV28 and TRBJ2-1; D is perhaps TRBD1 (5 bases). Trimming cost V 5 bases and J 2 bases, with 13 bases left between them. The CDR3 spans 15 residues. From germline, CDR1 is MDHEN and CDR2 SYDVKM. The full variable domain, completed using reference TRBV28 and TRBJ2-1, is DVKVTQSSRYLVKRTGEKVFLECVQDMDHENMFWYRQDPGLGLRLIYFSYDVKMKEKGDIPEGYSVSREKKERFSLILESASTNQTSMYLCASSLLPTAYNEQFFGPGTRLTVL.

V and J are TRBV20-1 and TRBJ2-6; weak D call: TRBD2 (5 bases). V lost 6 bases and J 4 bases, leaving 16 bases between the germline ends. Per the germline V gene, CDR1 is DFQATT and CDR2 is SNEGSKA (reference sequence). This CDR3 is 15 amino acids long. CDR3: CSAAFGGAGANVLTF. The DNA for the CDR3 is TGCAGTGCCGCCTTTGGAGGCGCAGGGGCCAACGTCCTGACTTTC.

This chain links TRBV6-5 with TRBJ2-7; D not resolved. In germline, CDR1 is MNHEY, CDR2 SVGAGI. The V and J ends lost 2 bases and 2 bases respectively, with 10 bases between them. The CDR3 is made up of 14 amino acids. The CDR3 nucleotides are TGTGCCAGCAGTTACGGAATGGGAACCTACGAGCAGTACGTC. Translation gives CASSYGMGTYEQYV.

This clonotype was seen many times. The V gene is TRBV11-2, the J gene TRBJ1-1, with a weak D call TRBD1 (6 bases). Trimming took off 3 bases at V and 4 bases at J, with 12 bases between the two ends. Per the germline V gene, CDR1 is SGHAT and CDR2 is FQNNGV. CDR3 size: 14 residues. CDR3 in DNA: TGTGCCAGCAGCTTCCCCAGGGGAGGCACTGAAGCTTTCTTT. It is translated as CASSFPRGGTEAFF.

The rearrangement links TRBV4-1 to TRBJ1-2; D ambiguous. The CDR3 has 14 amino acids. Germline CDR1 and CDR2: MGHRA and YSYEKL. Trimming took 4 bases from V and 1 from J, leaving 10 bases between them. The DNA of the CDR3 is TGCGCCAGCAGCCGATGGACGGTTAACTATGGCTACACCTTC. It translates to CASSRWTVNYGYTF.